These 15 T cell receptor beta chains were sequenced from one sample in a study of monozygotic twins with inflammatory bowel disease. TCRdb reprocessed the 5' RACE reads, with one entry per CDR3 protein and no DNA. The sample totals fewer than 200,000 distinct CDR3 sequences. The sequenced sample was blood. The receptors stem from a human donor with ulcerative colitis or Crohn's disease, or a healthy co-twin of an affected twin (not recorded which).

This chain joins TRBV4-3 and TRBJ2-2. Looked up from germline, CDR1 is LGHNA and CDR2 is YSLEER. The CDR3 spans 13 residues. The CDR3 protein is CASSQDVAGELFF.

The chain recombines TRBV5-6 with TRBJ2-1; TCRdb's D gene call, TRBD2, goes unchecked for lack of DNA. The germline gives CDR1 SGHDT, CDR2 YYEEEE. The CDR3 loop spans 14 amino acids. This chain's CDR3 is CASSSGLEGDEQFF.

The chain is built from TRBV9 and TRBJ2-2; absent DNA, TCRdb's TRBD2 call cannot be checked. Per the germline V gene, CDR1 is SGDLS and CDR2 is YYNGEE. CDR3 length equals 17 residues. CDR3 region: CASSVSGLAGSTGELFF.

The rearrangement links TRBV7-2 to TRBJ2-2; there is no DNA to check the TCRdb D call of TRBD1. Germline V gene data show CDR1 as SGHTA and CDR2 as FQGNSA. The CDR3 extends over 16 amino acids. CDR3 sequence: CASSLEGTMNTGELFF.

CDR3 loop: CASSQGPLASYEQYF. The gene calls are TRBV4-3 and TRBJ2-7; TCRdb names TRBD2, which stays unverified in the absence of DNA. This CDR3 is built from 15 residues. Germline CDR1 LGHNA, CDR2 YSLEER.

The CDR3 is CASSGGGLGQETQYF. The chain has TRBV9 and TRBJ2-5; TCRdb's D call, TRBD1, is unchecked because there is no DNA. Looked up from germline, CDR1 is SGDLS and CDR2 is YYNGEE. This CDR3 spans 15 amino acids.

The chain joins TRBV6-5 to TRBJ2-3; TCRdb proposes TRBD2, but this gene call is untestable without DNA. The germline V gene has CDR1 MNHEY and CDR2 SVGAGI. The CDR3 totals 17 residues. The CDR3: CASSYGALAGEPDTQYF.

The chain combines TRBV28 with TRBJ1-2. The CDR3 spans 11 residues. Germline CDR1 and CDR2: MDHEN and SYDVKM. This CDR3 reads CASSSARARTF.

The V gene is TRBV7-2, the J gene TRBJ2-7; the D call of TRBD2 rests on TCRdb alone, since no DNA is present to check it. The CDR3 loop spans 14 amino acids. Germline CDR1 SGHTA, CDR2 FQGNSA. Here the CDR3 reads CASSPTATNYEQYF.

This sequence joins TRBV5-1 and TRBJ2-5; the TRBD1 assignment by TCRdb is unverifiable without DNA. The CDR3 runs 14 residues. In germline, CDR1 is SGHRS, CDR2 YFSETQ. The CDR3: CASSLRTVQETQYF.

The chain couples TRBV4-3 to TRBJ2-1. Germline assignment: CDR1 LGHNA and CDR2 YSLEER. The CDR3 spans 13 residues. The chain's CDR3 is CASSQDQGYEQFF.

The gene calls are TRBV11-2 and TRBJ2-7; TCRdb's D gene call, TRBD2, goes unchecked for lack of DNA. The CDR3 covers 17 residues. Germline CDR1 and CDR2: SGHAT and FQNNGV. The CDR3 spells CASSLGRGGPSSYEQYF. The full variable domain, its missing parts supplied by reference TRBV11-2 and TRBJ2-7, is EAGVAQSPRYKIIEKRQSVAFWCNPISGHATLYWYQQILGQGPKLLIQFQNNGVVDDSQLPKDRFSAERLKGVDSTLKIQPAKLEDSAVYLCASSLGRGGPSSYEQYFGPGTRLTVT.

The chain combines TRBV9 with TRBJ1-1. The CDR3 is 14 amino acids. Germline V gives CDR1 SGDLS, CDR2 YYNGEE. This CDR3 is CASSIEGMNTEAFF.

The genes are TRBV9 and TRBJ1-6; TCRdb calls TRBD1, which cannot be checked without DNA. The length of the CDR3 is 15 residues. From germline, CDR1 is SGDLS and CDR2 YYNGEE. The CDR3 is CASKGTGGNNSPLHF.

The gene calls are TRBV27 and TRBJ2-2; there is no DNA to check the TCRdb D call of TRBD2. The germline V gene has CDR1 MNHEY and CDR2 SMNVEV (reference sequence). The CDR3 has 20 residues. CDR3 residues: CASSLKPLTLRGGGAGELFF.